The source of this T cell receptor (beta chain) is a study of monozygotic twins with inflammatory bowel disease (dated by TCRdb to about 2019). For the study in its entirety: A total of roughly 28 monozygotic twin pairs were included in the full study, comprising nine German pairs (four IBD-concordant, five IBD-discordant) and 19 IBD-discordant Danish pairs. Each individual had, on average, about 151 000 unique TCRalpha sequences and 181 000 unique TCRbeta sequences available for analysis. The search for disease-associated traits relied mainly on comparing IBD patients with their genetically identical healthy co-twins within discordant pairs. Study-level results and caveats: Compared with healthy twins, IBD patients had fewer clonotypes in common with other individuals, a difference most pronounced in patients showing signs of disease activity. The analysis was unable to tell different T cell subtypes apart. No difference in repertoire similarity was observed between concordant and discordant twins, possibly owing to limited statistical power. No single strong signal or clonotype linked to IBD turned up in the results, so the idea that one exists was not supported. Background noise and inter-individual variability may have been introduced into the repertoires by the differing immunosuppressive treatments among patients. IBD patients had lower TCRbeta repertoire diversity, measured by the inverse Simpson index, than their healthy co-twins.

Library preparation was by 5' RACE. Each TCR library was prepared from roughly 3.5 ug of total RNA. For each sample, cDNA synthesis was carried out in eight separate reactions using SMARTScribe reverse transcriptase. During cDNA synthesis, template switching introduced unique molecular identifiers that contained a 6-nucleotide sample barcode. TCRalpha and TCRbeta cDNA was amplified by two nested PCRs of approximately 17 and 9 cycles, with bead purification after each PCR. Before amplification, the cDNA was treated with uracil DNA-glycosylase and purified using the QIAquick PCR purification kit. The second PCR was the step at which Illumina TruSeq-compatible adapters and sample-specific barcodes were added. Library quality and concentration were assessed using TapeStation and Qubit, and about 5 ng of each library was pooled. Pooled libraries were sequenced on an Illumina HiSeq2500 single-index Rapid Run with 2 x 100 bp reads and custom sequencing primers. Turning to the authors' computational methods: MiGEC version 1.2.6 was used for UMI-based consensus assembly to correct PCR and sequencing errors. MiXCR version 2.1.1 handled V(D)J alignment, clonotype assembly and CDR3 extraction. To normalise gene usage, clonotype sharing and MAIT/NKT TCR abundance, the top 1000, 10 000 and 20 000 clonotypes in each sample were analysed. Diversity was computed as the inverse Simpson index with the vegan R package after downsampling to 27 000 UMIs. Paired Mann-Whitney U tests were applied to discordant twin pairs, with Benjamini-Hochberg correction for multiple testing. Each CDR3 protein sequence appears as one entry after TCRdb reprocessed the reads, and no DNA is included. The V and J calls follow TCRdb's processing rather than the paper's. The sample's records list approximately 400,000 distinct CDR3 sequences. The ten largest clones add up to 2.4% of the sample.

From each donor, a roughly 2.5 ml peripheral blood sample was collected into PAXgene tubes and stored at -80 degrees C. Without T cell sorting, total RNA was isolated from whole blood using the PAXgene blood miRNA kit on an automated QIAcube. Peripheral blood from monozygotic twin pairs who were concordant or discordant for inflammatory bowel disease underwent deep TCRalpha and TCRbeta repertoire profiling using unique molecular barcoding. Smoking habits were recorded for all twin pairs, and individuals were classified as current, former or never smokers. For CDR1 and CDR2, the germline V gene lists LGHNA and YNFKEQ. The CDR3, from cysteine to phenylalanine, totals 16 residues. No DNA accompanies this entry. A word on this clonotype: The target of this receptor is not known.

The origin of this receptor is a human donor with ulcerative colitis or Crohn's disease, or a healthy co-twin of an affected twin (not recorded which). The chain employs TRBV4-2 and TRBJ1-2. The sample taken for sequencing was blood. This receptor carries the CDR3 CASSQDPPRVAGGYTF.